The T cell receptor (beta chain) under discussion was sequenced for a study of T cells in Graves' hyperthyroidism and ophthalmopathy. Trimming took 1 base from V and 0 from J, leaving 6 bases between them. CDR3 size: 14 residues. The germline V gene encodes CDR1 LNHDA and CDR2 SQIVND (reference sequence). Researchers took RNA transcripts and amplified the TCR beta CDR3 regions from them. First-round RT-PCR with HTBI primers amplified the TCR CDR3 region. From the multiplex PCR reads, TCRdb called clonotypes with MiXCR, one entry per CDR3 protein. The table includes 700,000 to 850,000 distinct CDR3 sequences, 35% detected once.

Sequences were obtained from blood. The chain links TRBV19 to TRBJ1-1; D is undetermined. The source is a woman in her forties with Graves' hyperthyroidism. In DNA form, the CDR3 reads TGTGCCAGTAGTATAGCTCAGGTGAACACTGAAGCTTTCTTT. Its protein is CASSIAQVNTEAFF.